This TCR beta chain comes out of a study of T cells after yellow fever vaccination. Germline assignment: CDR1 SGHRS and CDR2 YFSETQ. This CDR3 is built from 14 residues. Trimming removed 1 base from V and 2 bases from J, with 6 bases in between. The TCR cDNA carried a universal primer site and UMIs from 5'RACE template switching. MiXCR, run by TCRdb on the 5' RACE reads, gives a single entry per CDR3 protein. Counted here are 300,000 to 450,000 distinct CDR3 sequences, 6% to 8% occurring once; the ten biggest clones make up about 15%. Comments on this clonotype: Its antigen remains unknown.

General study results and limits: Re-detected after boosting: most primary clones, about 95% of CD4 and 88% of CD8. Peak timing came faster in the weaker secondary response, day 5 versus 15.

The TCR originated in a young man who received the YFV17D yellow fever vaccine. Material: PBMCs, obtained 5 days after the yellow fever booster vaccination. The genes are TRBV5-1 and TRBJ2-2; D not certain. The CDR3 region is CASSLSHNTGELFF. Written as DNA, the CDR3 is TGCGCCAGCAGCTTGTCACATAACACCGGGGAGCTGTTTTTT.